These 32 T cell receptor beta chains share one sample of origin, sequenced in a study of identical twins. MiXCR was run by TCRdb on the 5' RACE reads, yielding one entry per CDR3 protein. This sample has just under 550,000 distinct CDR3 sequences, with 13% to 15% found just once. The data also belong to a second study, concerning yellow fever vaccine responses in identical twins.

Sequenced: CD4+ T cells sorted from blood. The receptors shown here come from a woman aged 18-29 years in good health.

The chain uses TRBV24-1 and TRBJ2-3, with D perhaps TRBD2 (5 bases). The V end was cut by 5 bases, the J end by 6 bases, with 14 bases between. Per germline, CDR1 KGHDR and CDR2 SFDVKD. CDR3 length: 14 residues. The CDR3 sequence is CATSGERPGDTQYF. Here the CDR3 DNA reads TGTGCCACCAGTGGCGAACGACCGGGGGATACGCAGTATTTT.

This clonotype has just a few counts. The chain is built from TRBV14 and TRBJ2-1, with 12 nucleotides matching TRBD2. The CDR3 extends over 17 amino acids. Germline values: CDR1 SGHDN, CDR2 FVKESK. V was clipped by 4 bases and J by 6 bases; unmatched bases: 10. This CDR3 is CASSRLEQGLAGNEQFF. In DNA form, the CDR3 reads TGTGCCAGCAGCCGCTTAGAACAGGGACTAGCGGGCAATGAGCAGTTCTTC.

The gene calls are TRBV5-6 and TRBJ2-1; D ambiguous. The CDR3 is 11 residues long. In germline, CDR1 is SGHDT, CDR2 YYEEEE. The V gene lost 3 bases and the J gene lost 8 bases, with 6 bases spanning the gap. CDR3 sequence (DNA): TGTGCCAGCAGCTCCCAGGATGAGCAGTTCTTC. This codes for CASSSQDEQFF.

This chain connects TRBV20-1 to TRBJ2-1; D is uncertain. Germline lookup yields CDR1 DFQATT and CDR2 SNEGSKA (reference sequence). The ends were cut back, 3 bases at V and 5 bases at J, with 17 bases in the middle. CDR3 length: 15 residues. This CDR3 is CSASPPRSIHNEQFF. CDR3 coding DNA: TGCAGTGCTAGTCCGCCCCGGAGCATTCACAATGAGCAGTTCTTC.

The V gene is TRBV10-3, the J gene TRBJ2-3; the match to TRBD2 covers 10 bases. V lost 7 bases and J lost 5; bases outside the gene matches: 3. The CDR3 spans 13 residues. Germline V gene lookup returns CDR1 ENHRY and CDR2 SYGVKD. The CDR3 DNA is TGTGCCATCAAGGGACTAGCGCGAGATACGCAGTATTTT. Protein product: CAIKGLARDTQYF.

The chain recombines TRBV10-3 with TRBJ2-5; D may match TRBD1 or TRBD2 (6 bases each). This CDR3 has 16 amino acids. CDR1 and CDR2 from the germline V gene are ENHRY and SYGVKD. The V end was cut by 2 bases, the J end by 1 base, with 14 bases between. The CDR3 protein is CAISEHIGGPQETQYF. As DNA, the CDR3 is TGTGCCATCAGTGAGCATATAGGGGGGCCCCAAGAGACCCAGTACTTC.

V and J are TRBV5-1 and TRBJ1-1; the D is unclear. There are 15 residues in the CDR3. Trimming pared 3 bases from V and 2 bases from J, leaving 14 bases between. Germline V gene data show CDR1 as SGHRS and CDR2 as YFSETQ. The chain's CDR3 is CASSSDVWGNTEAFF. In DNA, the CDR3 is TGCGCCAGCAGCTCCGATGTCTGGGGAAACACTGAAGCTTTCTTT.

CDR3 region: CASRIRLTGELFF. In DNA, the CDR3 is TGTGCCAGCAGAATACGCCTCACCGGGGAGCTGTTTTTT. J is TRBJ2-2 and V is TRBV12-3 or TRBV12-4; D gene ambiguous. Trimming left V 6 bases short and J 4 bases short, with 9 bases between. The CDR3 consists of 13 residues.

This clonotype was seen a few times. The chain is built from TRBV12-3 or TRBV12-4 and TRBJ2-7; D could derive from TRBD1 or TRBD2 (5 bases each). V was cut by 4 bases and J by 6 bases, with 10 bases left in between. CDR3 length: 12 amino acids. CDR3 sequence: CASSWGLREQYF. The CDR3 DNA reads as TGTGCCAGCAGTTGGGGGTTGCGCGAGCAGTACTTC.

This clonotype was recorded a few times. V usage is TRBV7-2 and J usage is TRBJ2-3; no definite D call. There are 14 residues in the CDR3. The V gene lost 2 bases and the J gene lost 3 bases, with 9 bases spanning the gap. Germline V gene sequence: CDR1 SGHTA, CDR2 FQGNSA. CDR3 DNA sequence: TGTGCCAGCAGCTTATGGTCTCCTACAGATACGCAGTATTTT. The encoded protein is CASSLWSPTDTQYF.

This clonotype was seen a few times. The chain links TRBV11-1 to TRBJ2-2; TRBD2 might be the D (6 bases). V was trimmed by 2 bases and J by 6 bases, leaving 13 bases between them. The germline gives CDR1 SGHAT, CDR2 FQDESV (reference sequence). The CDR3 has 15 amino acids. The CDR3 spells CASSLSRLVSGELFF. The CDR3 DNA reads TGTGCCAGCAGCTTATCCAGACTAGTTTCCGGGGAGCTGTTTTTT.

V gene TRBV20-1 combines with J gene TRBJ2-3; a possible D gene is TRBD2 (6 bases). Germline assignment: CDR1 DFQATT and CDR2 SNEGSKA (reference sequence). This CDR3 spans 13 amino acids. V was clipped by 4 bases and J by 0 bases, with 8 bases between them. CDR3 coding DNA: TGCAGTGCTACCGGGACTAGCACAGATACGCAGTATTTT. Its protein product is CSATGTSTDTQYF.

This clonotype was observed a handful of times. The gene calls are TRBV28 and TRBJ2-5; 7 bases map to TRBD2. From germline, CDR1 is MDHEN and CDR2 SYDVKM. CDR3 length equals 14 residues. Trimming cost V 2 bases and J 5 bases; bases outside gene matches: 5. CDR3 sequence (DNA): TGTGCCAGCAGTTTAACGGGAGGCATGGAGACCCAGTACTTC. Its translation: CASSLTGGMETQYF.

This clonotype was observed a handful of times. This sequence joins TRBV29-1 and TRBJ2-3; D remains ambiguous. The CDR3 has 15 amino acids. CDR1 and CDR2 (germline): SQVTM, ANQGSEA. The V and J ends lost 5 bases and 4 bases respectively, with 19 bases between them. Written as DNA, the CDR3 is TGCAGCGTTCGAGACACCTTTCGCATTCCAGATACGCAGTATTTT. Translated: CSVRDTFRIPDTQYF.

This clonotype was seen a handful of times. The chain combines TRBV7-8 with TRBJ1-5; no definite D call. Trimming cost V 1 base and J 3 bases, with 10 bases left between them. CDR1 is SGHVS, CDR2 FQNEAQ, per germline. This CDR3 contains 15 residues. The DNA of the CDR3 is TGTGCCAGCAGCTTAGATCCCGCTCTCAATCAGCCCCAGCATTTT. The encoded protein is CASSLDPALNQPQHF.

This clonotype was counted between two and nine times. The gene calls are TRBV24-1 and TRBJ2-3, with D perhaps matching TRBD2 (5 bases). V was cut by 5 bases and J by 6 bases, with 17 bases left in between. The CDR3 is 15 amino acids. The germline V gene has CDR1 KGHDR and CDR2 SFDVKD. The chain's CDR3 is CATSGRGRIGDTQYF. The CDR3 nucleotides are TGTGCCACCAGTGGTCGAGGGAGAATAGGGGATACGCAGTATTTT.

V gene TRBV20-1 combines with J gene TRBJ2-1, with 9 bases aligning to TRBD1. Trimming cost V 6 bases and J 7 bases; bases outside gene matches: 7. The CDR3 runs to 13 residues. Germline values: CDR1 DFQATT, CDR2 SNEGSKA (reference sequence). The CDR3 loop reads CSAGQGIGNEQFF. The CDR3 DNA reads as TGCAGTGCCGGACAGGGGATAGGGAATGAGCAGTTCTTC.

The chain joins TRBV29-1 to TRBJ2-1; a possible D gene is TRBD1 (6 bases). Germline V gene data show CDR1 as SQVTM and CDR2 as ANQGSEA. The CDR3 covers 13 residues. Trimming left V 3 bases short and J 5 bases short, with 11 bases between. The DNA for the CDR3 is TGCAGCGTTGAGAGGGGGAGCCACAATGAGCAGTTCTTC. This sequence encodes CSVERGSHNEQFF.

This rearrangement joins TRBV5-1 to TRBJ2-5; TRBD2 might be the D (6 bases). Germline loops: CDR1 SGHRS, CDR2 YFSETQ. This CDR3 has 18 amino acids. Trimming took 2 bases from V and 1 from J, leaving 21 bases between them. CDR3: CASSFGGQAPGSQETQYF. The CDR3 region has the DNA TGCGCCAGCAGCTTCGGGGGTCAGGCCCCCGGGTCCCAAGAGACCCAGTACTTC. The variable domain in full, with the rest retrieved from reference TRBV5-1 and TRBJ2-5, is KAGVTQTPRYLIKTRGQQVTLSCSPISGHRSVSWYQQTPGQGLQFLFEYFSETQRNKGNFPGRFSGRQFSNSRSEMNVSTLELGDSALYLCASSFGGQAPGSQETQYFGPGTRLLVL.

This clonotype was counted only a few times. V gene TRBV20-1 combines with J gene TRBJ2-3; no reliable D call. The V end was cut by 3 bases, the J end by 1 base, with 11 bases between. CDR1 is DFQATT and CDR2 is SNEGSKA in the germline V gene (reference sequence). This CDR3 spans 14 amino acids. The CDR3 here is CSASSGVGTDTQYF. CDR3 nucleotides: TGCAGTGCTAGCAGTGGGGTAGGCACAGATACGCAGTATTTT.

This clonotype was found a few times. V usage is TRBV3-1 and J usage is TRBJ1-2; D gene ambiguous. The CDR3 is 15 residues long. Germline loops: CDR1 LGHDT, CDR2 YNNKEL (reference sequence). V was trimmed by 4 bases and J by 3 bases, leaving 15 bases between them. The CDR3 bases are TGTGCCAGCAGCCCGCTGGACGGAAGAGACTATGGCTACACCTTC. Translation: CASSPLDGRDYGYTF.

This clonotype was counted between two and nine times. V and J are TRBV7-9 and TRBJ1-6; D is undetermined. Germline CDR1 reads SEHNR; CDR2 reads FQNEAQ (reference sequence). The CDR3 totals 13 residues. Trimming took off 1 base at V and 10 bases at J, with 8 bases between the two ends. CDR3 sequence reads: CASSLGLASPLHF. The CDR3 nucleotides read TGTGCCAGCAGCTTAGGGTTGGCGTCACCCCTCCACTTT.

This clonotype was counted only a few times. The genes are TRBV7-9 and TRBJ2-3; D is perhaps TRBD1 (6 bases). The V gene lost 5 bases and the J gene lost 2 bases, with 11 bases spanning the gap. There are 14 residues in the CDR3. Germline V gene sequence: CDR1 SEHNR, CDR2 FQNEAQ (reference sequence). The CDR3 sequence is CASSPWDNTDTQYF. For the CDR3, the DNA is TGTGCCAGCAGCCCCTGGGACAACACAGATACGCAGTATTTT.

This clonotype has just a few counts. The rearrangement uses TRBV20-1 and TRBJ1-5; D is perhaps TRBD1 (5 bases). The germline V gene encodes CDR1 DFQATT and CDR2 SNEGSKA (reference sequence). The CDR3 has 14 residues. Trimming took 3 bases from V and 7 from J, leaving 16 bases between them. The CDR3 loop is CSARDGTAWQPQHF. CDR3 nucleotide sequence: TGCAGTGCTAGGGACGGGACCGCTTGGCAGCCCCAGCATTTT.

The chain couples TRBV3-1 to TRBJ1-1; maybe TRBD1 (6 bases). Germline CDR1 and CDR2: LGHDT and YNNKEL (reference sequence). The CDR3 runs to 14 residues. V was pared by 1 base and J by 4 bases, with 10 bases between. DNA of the CDR3: TGTGCCAGCAGCCAAGGGGCAGGGGTCACTGAAGCTTTCTTT. Amino acids: CASSQGAGVTEAFF.

The J gene is TRBJ1-3, the V gene TRBV7-2; no definite D call. The germline gives CDR1 SGHTA, CDR2 FQGNSA. The CDR3 length is 14 residues. Trimming cost V 5 bases and J 3 bases, with 11 bases left between them. The CDR3 DNA sequence: TGTGCCAGCAGCCCCTCCTCCGGTGGAAACACCATATATTTT. Protein: CASSPSSGGNTIYF.

This clonotype showed up just a few times. The CDR3: CAISEPGQGTNSYNEQFF. The CDR3 DNA is TGTGCCATCAGTGAGCCGGGACAGGGTACGAACTCCTACAATGAGCAGTTCTTC. The chain links TRBV10-3 to TRBJ2-1; 9 positions agree with TRBD1. The CDR3 has 18 amino acids. The trim removed 2 bases at V and 0 bases at J, leaving 8 bases unmatched. Per the germline V gene, CDR1 is ENHRY and CDR2 is SYGVKD.

In its sample, this clonotype was seen many times. The rearrangement uses TRBV3-1 and TRBJ2-7; 7 bases align to TRBD2. This CDR3 contains 13 residues. Trimming took 3 bases from V and 5 from J; bases not matched to a gene: 4. Germline assignment: CDR1 LGHDT and CDR2 YNNKEL (reference sequence). CDR3: CASSQREWNEQYF. In DNA form, the CDR3 reads TGTGCCAGCAGCCAGCGGGAGTGGAACGAGCAGTACTTC.

In this sample, this clonotype turned up a few times. The chain joins TRBV10-3 to TRBJ1-1, with D possibly TRBD1 on 5 matching bases. The germline V and J ends were trimmed by 10 bases and 7 bases, with 16 bases remaining between them. The CDR3 is 12 residues long. CDR1 is ENHRY, CDR2 SYGVKD, per germline. CDR3 sequence (DNA): TGTGCCAGCCAGGCGGGGGTTAATGAAGCTTTCTTT. Translating it yields CASQAGVNEAFF.

This clonotype came up a few times. The genes are TRBV4-2 and TRBJ2-3; 10 bases fit TRBD2. CDR1 and CDR2 from the germline V gene are LGHNA and YNFKEQ. Trimming removed 4 bases from V and 0 bases from J; junction bases left unmatched: 4. There are 16 residues in the CDR3. The CDR3 here is CASSPASGGSTDTQYF. DNA of the CDR3: TGTGCCAGCAGCCCAGCTAGCGGGGGTAGCACAGATACGCAGTATTTT.

In its sample, this clonotype was seen many times. V gene TRBV5-1 combines with J gene TRBJ1-1; D is undetermined. Trimming cost V 0 bases and J 7 bases, with 16 bases left between them. CDR1 is SGHRS and CDR2 is YFSETQ in the germline V gene. The CDR3 consists of 15 residues. Here the CDR3 DNA reads TGCGCCAGCAGCTTGGATGGCAGCCCCAGAGGTGAAGCTTTCTTT. Translating gives CASSLDGSPRGEAFF.

This clonotype came up a few times. CDR3 DNA sequence: TGTGCCAGCAGTAGGGAGGGGGCAAGGGAGACCCAGTACTTC. Its protein product is CASSREGARETQYF. The chain has TRBV6-1 and TRBJ2-5, with D perhaps assigned TRBD1 or TRBD2 (7 bases each). Looked up from germline, CDR1 is MNHNS and CDR2 is SASEGT. The CDR3 has 14 amino acids. Trimming removed 5 bases at V and 5 bases at J, with 15 bases between.